This T cell receptor beta chain stems from a study of cytomegalovirus exposure and HLA in healthy donors. About this clone itself: Its specificity is unknown.

General study findings and limits: The study put 150 to 200 TCR beta chains on its list as cytomegalovirus-associated. Accurate predictions that matched the HLA-A and HLA-B alleles of most subjects were reportedly made from TCR beta sequences.

The PCR had 60 Vbeta and 13 Jbeta primers. Sequencing used immunoSEQ multiplex PCR; TCRdb keeps in-frame clones, though not all of them. The data show about 38,000 clones, over 65% seen once. Germline CDR1 and CDR2: SGHAT and FQNNGV. The V and J ends lost 5 bases and 0 bases respectively, with 8 bases between them. This CDR3 spans 14 amino acids. The clonotype was recovered from a man in his fifties in good health and CMV-seropositive. Specimen: PBMCs. The chain employs TRBV11-2 and TRBJ2-1; no firm D call. The CDR3 is CASSGDSSYNEQFF. CDR3 DNA sequence: TGTGCCAGCAGCGGAGATAGCTCCTACAATGAGCAGTTCTTC.